The 25 T cell receptor beta chains presented below share a single source sample, sequenced in a study of blood T cell repertoires in COVID-19. Libraries were prepared by immunoSEQ multiplex PCR; TCRdb keeps only in-frame clonotypes and omits some of them. The data contain roughly 200,000 clones, approximately 89% of them singletons. Sequenced: PBMCs or T cells enriched from blood (not recorded which). These receptors were obtained from a man aged 40-49 years who had recovered from COVID-19.

The V gene is TRBV5-5, the J gene TRBJ2-2; 10 nucleotides line up with TRBD2. This CDR3 has 16 amino acids. V shed 4 bases, J shed 6 bases, and the junction held 9 bases outside the gene matches. Germline CDR1 reads SGHKS; CDR2 reads YYEKEE (reference sequence). CDR3 DNA sequence: TGTGCCAGCAGCCCCCCACTAGCGGGGTGCCCCGGGGAGCTGTTTTTT. This encodes CASSPPLAGCPGELFF.

The chain has TRBV11-2 and TRBJ2-1; possibly TRBD1 for D (6 bases). The germline V gene has CDR1 SGHAT and CDR2 FQNNGV. CDR3 length: 14 residues. Trimming left V 2 bases short and J 9 bases short, with 14 bases between. CDR3 sequence (DNA): TGTGCCAGCAGCTTACCCACAGGGAGAAGTGAGCAGTTCTTC. Translating gives CASSLPTGRSEQFF.

The CDR3 DNA reads as TGTGCCAGCAACCACGGACAGGGACCCCCCAATGAGCAGTTCTTC. It codes for CASNHGQGPPNEQFF. The rearrangement links TRBV5-4 to TRBJ2-1; 8 bases align to TRBD1. V trimming: 6 bases; J trimming: 6 bases; junction bases outside the gene matches: 11. Germline assignment: CDR1 SGHNT and CDR2 YYREEE (reference sequence). The CDR3 sequence is 15 residues long.

The sample holds one count of this clone. The chain is built from TRBV4-1 and TRBJ2-7, with TRBD1 matching over 8 bases. Germline loops: CDR1 MGHRA, CDR2 YSYEKL. CDR3 size: 16 residues. The V gene end was trimmed by 3 bases and the J gene end by 4 bases; junction bases not matched to a gene: 11. The CDR3 reads CASSQAPGQDLYEQYF. The DNA of the CDR3 is TGCGCCAGCAGCCAGGCCCCGGGACAGGATCTTTACGAGCAGTACTTC.

This clone was observed a few times. Distinct nucleotide sequences in the sample also encode this CDR3. The J gene is TRBJ1-5, the V gene TRBV19; D might be TRBD1 (6 bases). The CDR3 is made up of 15 amino acids. The germline V gene encodes CDR1 LNHDA and CDR2 SQIVND (reference sequence). V lost 1 base and J lost 2, with 9 bases in between. This CDR3 is CASSIVQGGNQPQHF. The DNA for the CDR3 is TGTGCCAGTAGTATAGTACAGGGCGGCAATCAGCCCCAGCATTTT. Drawing the rest from reference TRBV19 and TRBJ1-5, the complete variable domain is DGGITQSPKYLFRKEGQNVTLSCEQNLNHDAMYWYRQDPGQGLRLIYYSQIVNDFQKGDIAEGYSVSREKKESFPLTVTSAQKNPTAFYLCASSIVQGGNQPQHFGDGTRLSIL.

On this clone: This same CDR3 is encoded by further DNA sequences in the sample. V gene TRBV19 combines with J gene TRBJ2-7, with 10 bases fitting TRBD1. J lost 2 bases, V lost 5 bases, and 6 bases had no gene match. Germline V gene data show CDR1 as LNHDA and CDR2 as SQIVND (reference sequence). CDR3 length: 15 residues. As DNA, the CDR3 is TGTGCCAGTAGTCCCCGGACAGGGGGAACCTACGAGCAGTACTTC. It is translated as CASSPRTGGTYEQYF.

The chain is built from TRBV6-1 and TRBJ1-2; D is unclear. V lost 2 bases, J lost 3 bases, and 7 bases lay in between. The CDR3 has 13 amino acids. The germline CDR1 and CDR2 sequences are MNHNS and SASEGT. DNA for the CDR3: TGTGCCAGCAGTGAAAGGCAGGACTATGGCTACACCTTC. Translated: CASSERQDYGYTF.

The genes are TRBV28 and TRBJ2-7; D is ambiguous. This CDR3 comprises 13 residues. CDR1 MDHEN and CDR2 SYDVKM come from the germline V gene. Trimming cost V 5 bases and J 7 bases, with 15 bases left between them. The CDR3 nucleotides read TGTGCCAGCAGTCCTCGGTCCCCTCGGGAGCAGTACTTC. Translated: CASSPRSPREQYF.

The rearrangement links TRBV11-2 to TRBJ1-6; 8 nucleotides align to TRBD1. V trimming: 5 bases; J trimming: 7 bases; junction bases outside the gene matches: 10. The CDR3 length is 16 residues. The germline gives CDR1 SGHAT, CDR2 FQNNGV. The CDR3 is CASSPQTGVPNSPLHF. In DNA form, the CDR3 reads TGTGCCAGCAGCCCACAGACAGGGGTCCCGAATTCACCCCTCCACTTT.

CDR3 in DNA: TGTGCCAGCTCACCACAGGACAGGGGACAGAGAGGAACTGAAGCTTTCTTT. Encoded protein: CASSPQDRGQRGTEAFF. The V call is TRBV18, the J call TRBJ1-1; 9 bases line up with TRBD1. This CDR3 is 17 amino acids long. V shed 1 base, J shed 5 bases, and the junction held 11 bases outside the gene matches. Germline assignment: CDR1 KGHSH and CDR2 LQKENI.

The J gene is TRBJ2-3, the V gene TRBV13; 8 bases align to TRBD1. Germline-derived CDR1 and CDR2 are PRHDT and FYEKMQ (reference sequence). V shed 4 bases, J shed 4 bases, and the junction held 4 bases outside the gene matches. The CDR3 has 14 amino acids. The CDR3 protein is CASSYDRGADTQYF. CDR3 nucleotide sequence: TGTGCCAGCAGCTACGACAGGGGAGCAGATACGCAGTATTTT.

This chain joins TRBV9 and TRBJ2-5; 15 nucleotides align to TRBD2. The length of the CDR3 is 18 residues. Germline trimming cut 4 bases from V and 3 bases from J; bases unmatched to any gene: 10. CDR1 and CDR2 from the germline V gene are SGDLS and YYNGEE. The CDR3 reads CASSSRGTSGGREETQYF. DNA for the CDR3: TGTGCCAGCAGCTCTCGCGGGACTAGCGGGGGGAGGGAAGAGACCCAGTACTTC.

The V call is TRBV19, the J call TRBJ2-1; 8 bases are shared with TRBD1. CDR1 LNHDA and CDR2 SQIVND come from the germline V gene (reference sequence). The CDR3 covers 18 residues. Trimming took 1 base from V and 9 from J; bases not matched to a gene: 17. CDR3 nucleotide sequence: TGTGCCAGTAGTATAGGTCCGGCAACCGGGACAGGTGGGAGTGAGCAGTTCTTC. Translated, it gives CASSIGPATGTGGSEQFF.

On this clone: Its ends do not fully match the called genes, so a read error is possible. Here the CDR3 DNA reads TGTGCTAGCAGCTTAGAGGCAAGCGGGGGTTTGGGAGAGACCCAGTACTTC. Protein sequence: CASSLEASGGLGETQYF. The chain has TRBV7-7 and TRBJ2-5; 8 bases are shared with TRBD2. This CDR3 comprises 17 residues. The germline V gene has CDR1 SSHAT and CDR2 FNYEAQ (reference sequence).

This chain joins TRBV7-2 and TRBJ1-5; 9 positions match TRBD1. V lost 2 bases and J lost 5; bases outside the gene matches: 16. The germline V gene has CDR1 SGHTA and CDR2 FQGNSA. The CDR3 totals 19 residues. DNA of the CDR3: TGTGCCAGCAGCTTACGATCGCCGGGCGCGGGACAGGGACATCAGCCCCAGCATTTT. Translated, it gives CASSLRSPGAGQGHQPQHF.

The rearrangement uses TRBV29-1 and TRBJ1-2; 9 bases map to TRBD1. This CDR3 contains 13 residues. V gave up 6 bases and J gave up 3 bases; unmatched junction bases: 5. Germline CDR1 and CDR2: SQVTM and ANQGSEA. The CDR3 reads CSVGDREDYGYTF. CDR3 DNA sequence: TGCAGCGTGGGGGACAGGGAGGACTATGGCTACACCTTC.

The V and J genes are TRBV30 and TRBJ1-2; a possible D gene is TRBD1 (5 bases). Per germline, CDR1 GTSNPN and CDR2 SVGIG (reference sequence). Trimming took off 3 bases at V and 3 bases at J, with 8 bases between the two ends. The CDR3 is 12 amino acids. The CDR3 reads CAWRTDYYGYTF. The DNA for the CDR3 is TGTGCCTGGAGGACAGACTACTATGGCTACACCTTC.

The chain combines TRBV11-2 with TRBJ1-6; D is perhaps TRBD1 (5 bases). Germline lookup yields CDR1 SGHAT and CDR2 FQNNGV. Trimming took 1 base from V and 5 from J, leaving 9 bases between them. CDR3 size: 15 residues. The CDR3 loop is CASSLGQLDNSPLHF. The CDR3 DNA sequence: TGTGCCAGCAGCTTAGGACAGCTAGATAATTCACCCCTCCACTTT.

The rearrangement uses TRBV5-1 and TRBJ2-2, with D hard to call. Germline lookup yields CDR1 SGHRS and CDR2 YFSETQ. The CDR3 length is 14 residues. Trimming shortened V by 0 bases and J by 8 bases, and 11 bases separated the two germline ends. The CDR3 reads CASSLGEVSGELFF. CDR3 nucleotides: TGCGCCAGCAGCTTGGGAGAAGTATCTGGGGAGCTGTTTTTT. Together with reference TRBV5-1 and TRBJ2-2, the CDR3 gives the full variable domain: KAGVTQTPRYLIKTRGQQVTLSCSPISGHRSVSWYQQTPGQGLQFLFEYFSETQRNKGNFPGRFSGRQFSNSRSEMNVSTLELGDSALYLCASSLGEVSGELFFGEGSRLTVL.

The chain carries TRBV30 and TRBJ2-3, with 9 bases lining up with TRBD2. Losses at the gene ends were 8 bases for V and 4 bases for J; bases not matched to a gene: 7. The germline CDR1 and CDR2 sequences are GTSNPN and SVGIG (reference sequence). There are 13 residues in the CDR3. CDR3 sequence (DNA): TGTGCCCGCGGGTTAGCGGGAGCAGATACGCAGTATTTT. The encoded protein is CARGLAGADTQYF.

In nucleotides, the CDR3 is TGTGCCAGCTCAGGGCCTTCGAACACTGAAGCTTTCTTT. Protein: CASSGPSNTEAFF. The chain is built from TRBV5-6 and TRBJ1-1; possible D gene TRBD1, 5 bases. The V end lost 7 bases, the J end lost 1 base, and 11 bases lay between the germline ends. The germline V gene encodes CDR1 SGHDT and CDR2 YYEEEE. The CDR3 consists of 13 residues. The whole variable domain, filled in from reference TRBV5-6 and TRBJ1-1, reads DAGVTQSPTHLIKTRGQQVTLRCSPKSGHDTVSWYQQALGQGPQFIFQYYEEEERQRGNFPDRFSGHQFPNYSSELNVNALLLGDSALYLCASSGPSNTEAFFGQGTRLTVV.

The chain carries TRBV3-1 (or the pseudogene TRBV3-2) and TRBJ1-4, with unresolved D. Trimming removed 5 bases from V and 0 bases from J, with 13 bases in between. There are 16 residues in the CDR3. Per germline, CDR1 LGHDT and CDR2 YNNKEL (reference sequence). CDR3 in amino acids: CASSTRVYPTNEKLFF. In DNA, the CDR3 is TGTGCCAGCAGCACCCGGGTTTATCCAACTAATGAAAAACTGTTTTTT.

The chain combines TRBV6-5 with TRBJ1-2; possible D gene TRBD1, 5 bases. Germline V CDR1 and CDR2: MNHEY, SVGAGI. The CDR3 runs 14 residues. The V end lost 7 bases, the J end lost 8 bases, and 20 bases lay between the germline ends. The CDR3 loop is CASTLREAGRGYTF. The CDR3 DNA follows: TGTGCCAGCACCCTTAGGGAGGCGGGACGGGGCTACACCTTC.

The V and J genes are TRBV6-5 and TRBJ2-7, with D hard to call. Per the germline V gene, CDR1 is MNHEY and CDR2 is SVGAGI. V was cut by 5 bases and J by 4 bases, with 15 bases left in between. This CDR3 comprises 14 residues. This chain's CDR3 is CASSPDREFYEQYF. The CDR3 DNA sequence: TGTGCCAGCAGTCCCGATAGAGAATTTTACGAGCAGTACTTC.

V gene TRBV24-1 combines with J gene TRBJ2-2; D gene unclear. The germline V and J ends were trimmed by 9 bases and 2 bases, with 12 bases remaining between them. The germline V gene encodes CDR1 KGHDR and CDR2 SFDVKD. The length of the CDR3 is 14 residues. The CDR3 sequence is CATRSTSNTGELFF. CDR3 coding DNA: TGTGCCACCCGGTCGACATCTAACACCGGGGAGCTGTTTTTT.